The 5 T cell receptor beta chains below all came from one sample that was sequenced in a study of T cell responses to AZD1222 COVID-19 vaccine. Some clones are missing from TCRdb's copy, which holds only in-frame ones; the method was immunoSEQ multiplex PCR. The sample shows roughly 50,000 clones, around 86% of them seen only once. This material consisted of peripheral blood, taken 28 days after the second AZD1222 dose. All receptors derive from an adult who received the AZD1222 COVID-19 vaccine.

This chain links TRBV7-9 with TRBJ2-3, with D tentatively TRBD2 (5 bases). The germline gives CDR1 SEHNR, CDR2 FQNEAQ (reference sequence). This CDR3 has 14 residues. The V gene lost 5 bases and the J gene lost 1 base, with 10 bases spanning the gap. CDR3 amino acids: CASSPGMGTDTQYF. The CDR3 nucleotides are TGTGCCAGCAGCCCCGGGATGGGCACAGATACGCAGTATTTT.

To note about this clone: At one end, the junction sequence differs from germline, possibly due to a read error. The chain has TRBV27 and TRBJ1-1, with D uncertain. Germline-derived CDR1 and CDR2 are MNHEY and SMNVEV (reference sequence). This CDR3 is built from 17 residues. The CDR3 protein is CASSPLLTATGNAEAFF. CDR3 bases: TGTGCCAGCAGTCCCCTTTTGACCGCGACGGGGAACGCTGAAGCTTTCTTT.

The V call is TRBV6-5, the J call TRBJ1-2; D perhaps matches TRBD1 (5 bases). Germline V CDR1 and CDR2: MNHEY, SVGAGI. V was shortened by 2 bases and J by 7 bases, with 14 bases between the two germline ends. The CDR3 has 14 amino acids. CDR3 amino acids: CASSYEGLGGGYTF. The CDR3 nucleotides are TGTGCCAGCAGTTACGAGGGCTTGGGGGGTGGCTACACCTTC.

This clone appeared a few times. The J gene is TRBJ2-7, the V gene TRBV7-9; 10 bases match TRBD2. Per germline, CDR1 SEHNR and CDR2 FQNEAQ (reference sequence). The CDR3 loop spans 15 amino acids. V dropped 1 base and J dropped 3; count of bases not matched to a gene: 3. The chain's CDR3 is CASSLGLAGLYEQYF. CDR3 nucleotides: TGTGCCAGCAGCTTAGGACTAGCGGGCCTCTACGAGCAGTACTTC.

This chain uses TRBV4-3 with TRBJ2-7; TRBD2 is a possible D gene (6 bases). Germline assignment: CDR1 LGHNA and CDR2 YSLEER. The CDR3 consists of 13 residues. Trimming left V 4 bases short and J 5 bases short, with 12 bases between. The CDR3 region has the DNA TGCGCCAGCAGCCCGCGGGCTAGCGACGAGCAGTACTTC. Translated: CASSPRASDEQYF.